The entry below gives a single T cell receptor beta chain sequence along with its context. This clone is a singleton in its sample. Its antigen is unknown. The record has no base qualities; no much larger clone is one base away. The immunoSEQ Assay, a bias-controlled multiplex PCR, was used to amplify TCRbeta CDR3 regions from genomic DNA. In the authors' own workflow: Within the assay, amplification of reference gene primers was used to estimate how many nucleated cells each sample contained. To quantify the absolute abundance of each unique TCRbeta CDR3 rearrangement, sequence reads were collapsed and filtered. For each sample, productive Simpson clonality was calculated by taking the square root of Simpson's diversity index across productive rearrangements. This is the immuneACCESS table as TCRdb keeps it, with only in-frame sequences that have V and J called. A part of the clones is gone; compared with another copy, unresolved V genes explain less than half, and the rest is unexplained. The V and J calls and clone size were taken over from that table, and D and trimming were inferred from the DNA. Counted in this sample were tens of thousands of clones; about 83% of them appeared once. Around 5% of the sample rests with the top ten.

The CDR3 starts with the cysteine, ends with the phenylalanine, and has 16 residues. The read is trimmed to its CDR3 DNA, 48 bases read in frame from base 1. From V the trimming removes 3 bases and from J it removes 9 bases, while the gene matches leave 9 bases of the junction unaccounted for. Sequences SGHRS (CDR1) and YFSETQ (CDR2) are obtained from the germline V gene. Each collaborating institution followed its own protocols to collect whole blood in K2EDTA tubes. For TCRbeta analysis, collaborator samples were shipped as frozen whole blood, as isolated PBMCs, or as DNA extracted from either sample type. This specimen comes from a study of blood T cell repertoires in COVID-19 (dated by TCRdb to about 2020). A note on the overall study: Samples from collaborators originated in the United States, Italy and Spain and spanned both the acute and convalescent phases of COVID-19. The prospective study material was composed of cDNA or gDNA derived from T cells, B-cell-depleted T cells, or PBMCs. The dataset comprised deeply sampled blood TCRbeta repertoires from subjects exposed to, actively infected with, or recovered from COVID-19. The repertoires were made available in a free public database intended to serve as a resource for research on the immune response to SARS-CoV-2. The samples were drawn from two sources: the first 160 participants of the ongoing ImmuneRACE study, and 1,254 subjects contributed by 6 global collaborators. The sample metadata nearly always contained a de-identified subject ID, COVID-19 status, age in years and sex. HLA class I and class II types, where available, came from metadata supplied by the sample provider rather than from assay-based typing.

Findings and caveats that apply to the study as a whole: How much clinical and demographic metadata was included differed by source and by participant, and the metadata was provided uncurated.

This receptor chain uses TRBV5-1 and TRBJ2-1; TRBD2 agrees with 13 junctional bases. Source material: peripheral blood. This receptor was identified in a man aged 45 to 65 with active COVID-19. The CDR3 here reads CASSSGLAGAPGEQFF. The DNA sequence is TGCGCCAGCAGCTCAGGACTAGCGGGAGCACCCGGTGAGCAGTTCTTC.